The present T cell receptor beta chain was sequenced within a study of cytomegalovirus exposure and HLA in healthy donors. Regarding the study as a whole: The study listed approximately 160 cytomegalovirus-associated TCR beta chains. One later analysis, an examination of the roughly 110 validation repertoires, found that first-cohort TCR clusters tended to co-occur in them.

Here immunoSEQ multiplex PCR was the method, and the copy in TCRdb shows in-frame clones only, minus some. The sample lists 240,000 or so clones, approximately 86% occurring once. V lost 4 bases, J lost 10 bases, and 12 bases stayed unmatched. The CDR3 has 15 amino acids. Germline-derived CDR1 and CDR2 are LGHNA and YNFKEQ. With regard to this clone: What it binds is unknown.

J is TRBJ2-1 and V is TRBV4-2; 8 nucleotides align to TRBD1. The TCR originated in a young woman in good health and CMV-seropositive. What was sequenced was PBMCs. The CDR3 region has the DNA TGTGCCAGCAGCCGAGTAGCGGAAGGGGACAGGGAGCAGTTCTTC. It is translated as CASSRVAEGDREQFF.